Below are 24 T cell receptor beta chains sequenced from a single sample in a study of blood T cell repertoires in COVID-19. Repertoires were generated with immunoSEQ multiplex PCR, while TCRdb's copy carries only in-frame clones and drops some. The sample has 110,000 to 150,000 clones, over 70% seen once; the top ten hold about 1.7%. Sequenced sample: peripheral blood. The receptor source for this set is a woman in her fifties or sixties with acute or convalescent COVID-19.

The chain links TRBV21-1 to TRBJ2-5; the D segment call TRBD2 is taken from the table without a DNA check. TRBV21-1 is a documented pseudogene. The CDR3 contains 20 residues. As DNA, the CDR3 is TGTGCCAGCAGCAACGGGGTTTTGTGCTTAAAACTGAACCGAACGGAGACCCAGTACTTC. Translating gives CASSNGVLCLKLNRTETQYF.

The chain employs TRBV28 and TRBJ2-7; D is uncertain. Germline assignment: CDR1 MDHEN and CDR2 SYDVKM. The length of the CDR3 is 16 residues. Trimming shortened V by 6 bases and J by 2 bases, and 20 bases separated the two germline ends. The DNA of the CDR3 is TGTGCCAGCAGACCTGACAAAACCCTAAGAGCCTACGAGCAGTACTTC. Translating gives CASRPDKTLRAYEQYF.

The V gene is TRBV5-8, the J gene TRBJ1-5; 7 bases line up with TRBD1. Germline-derived CDR1 and CDR2 are SGHTS and YDEGEE. V was clipped by 4 bases and J by 0 bases; unmatched bases: 10. The CDR3 runs 17 residues. DNA for the CDR3: TGTGCCAGCAGCCGGGGGGGGACAGCGAATAGCAATCAGCCCCAGCATTTT. This encodes CASSRGGTANSNQPQHF.

The V gene is TRBV7-9, the J gene TRBJ2-5; 10 nucleotides align to TRBD1. Trimming removed 7 bases from V and 4 bases from J; junction bases left unmatched: 9. Germline lookup yields CDR1 SEHNR and CDR2 FQNEAQ (reference sequence). The CDR3 extends over 15 amino acids. CDR3 amino acids: CASNLLTGGGETQYF. Written as DNA, the CDR3 is TGTGCCAGCAACCTATTGACAGGGGGCGGAGAGACCCAGTACTTC.

V gene TRBV10-3 combines with J gene TRBJ2-7, with D possibly being TRBD2 (6 bases). Germline V gene data show CDR1 as ENHRY and CDR2 as SYGVKD. The CDR3 is 12 amino acids. V gave up 6 bases and J gave up 7 bases, with 13 bases separating them. DNA for the CDR3: TGTGCCATCAGAGCGGAGGGTCTAGAGCAGTACTTC. Its protein is CAIRAEGLEQYF.

CDR3 in amino acids: CASRPPGQAYGYTF. The CDR3, as DNA: TGTGCCAGCAGACCCCCGGGACAGGCCTATGGCTACACCTTC. V is TRBV6-5 and J is TRBJ1-2, with 8 bases identical to TRBD1. V lost 6 bases, J lost 4 bases, and 7 bases stayed unmatched. CDR3 length equals 14 residues. Germline V gene data show CDR1 as MNHEY and CDR2 as SVGAGI.

CDR3 nucleotides: TGTGCCAGCAGCGTAGACGGGAAAAGTAACTATGGCTACACCTTC. It translates to CASSVDGKSNYGYTF. The chain recombines TRBV9 with TRBJ1-2, with D unclear. The ends were cut back, 0 bases at V and 1 base at J, with 10 bases in the middle. The CDR3 sequence is 15 residues long. Germline lookup yields CDR1 SGDLS and CDR2 YYNGEE. Looking up the rest from reference TRBV9 and TRBJ1-2 gives the full variable domain: DSGVTQTPKHLITATGQRVTLRCSPRSGDLSVYWYQQSLDQGLQFLIQYYNGEERAKGNILERFSAQQFPDLHSELNLSSLELGDSALYFCASSVDGKSNYGYTFGSGTRLTVV.

The V and J genes are TRBV27 and TRBJ1-1, with 9 bases lining up with TRBD1. The CDR3 is made up of 13 amino acids. The germline V gene has CDR1 MNHEY and CDR2 SMNVEV (reference sequence). V lost 3 bases and J lost 5; bases outside the gene matches: 1. The CDR3 here is CASSFDRGTEAFF. The CDR3 nucleotides are TGTGCCAGCAGTTTTGACAGGGGGACTGAAGCTTTCTTT.

The rearrangement joins TRBV12-3 or TRBV12-4 to TRBJ1-1, with a tentative D call TRBD1 (6 bases). The CDR3 is 12 amino acids. Trimming stripped 5 bases from V and 11 bases from J, with 15 bases between. CDR3 region: CASSPLDSEAFF. CDR3 DNA: TGTGCCAGCAGTCCCCTGGACAGTGAGGCTTTCTTT.

This rearrangement joins TRBV18 to TRBJ2-6; D is possibly TRBD1 (5 bases). The CDR3 extends over 19 amino acids. V was shortened by 4 bases and J by 0 bases, with 19 bases between the two germline ends. CDR1 and CDR2 (germline): KGHSH, LQKENI. As DNA, the CDR3 is TGTGCCAGCTCACAGGAGCAGGGCGGACCCTACTCTGGGGCCAACGTCCTGACTTTC. Its protein product is CASSQEQGGPYSGANVLTF.

The chain couples TRBV7-2 to TRBJ1-6; D perhaps matches TRBD1 (6 bases). The germline V and J ends were trimmed by 10 bases and 7 bases, with 20 bases remaining between them. Germline CDR1 reads SGHTA; CDR2 reads FQGNSA. This CDR3 is 15 amino acids long. The CDR3 DNA reads as TGTGCCACCCACGGGACACGGGATAACAATTCACCCCTCCACTTT. Amino acids: CATHGTRDNNSPLHF.

The table lists this clone with a few counts. V and J are TRBV18 and TRBJ1-5, with TRBD1 as a possible D gene (5 bases). In germline, CDR1 is KGHSH, CDR2 LQKENI. The CDR3 loop spans 16 amino acids. V lost 3 bases to trimming and J lost 2 bases, with 14 bases between them. The CDR3 loop reads CASSPQWGDGNQPQHF. The CDR3 DNA is TGTGCCAGCTCACCTCAGTGGGGGGATGGCAATCAGCCCCAGCATTTT.

The chain employs TRBV12-5 and TRBJ1-2; 7 bases are shared with TRBD1. The CDR3 consists of 16 residues. Trimming cost V 6 bases and J 4 bases; bases outside gene matches: 14. Germline V CDR1 and CDR2: LGHNT, FRNRAP. CDR3 amino acids: CASGDLRGDRPYGYTF. The CDR3 DNA reads TGTGCTAGTGGAGACCTAAGGGGGGACAGACCCTATGGCTACACCTTC.

This chain uses TRBV3-1 (or the pseudogene TRBV3-2) with TRBJ2-4, with D perhaps TRBD1 (6 bases). The CDR3 sequence is 17 residues long. Trimming took off 3 bases at V and 0 bases at J, with 15 bases between the two ends. The germline V gene encodes CDR1 LGHDT and CDR2 YNNKEL (reference sequence). The CDR3 loop reads CASSQGRGYLAKNIQYF. CDR3 sequence (DNA): TGTGCCAGCAGCCAGGGCAGGGGCTACCTAGCCAAAAACATTCAGTACTTC.

This clone has only one observation. The chain couples TRBV30 to TRBJ2-3; TRBD2 matches at 9 bases. Losses at the gene ends were 3 bases for V and 5 bases for J; bases not matched to a gene: 6. CDR1 is GTSNPN and CDR2 is SVGIG in the germline V gene (reference sequence). This CDR3 comprises 14 residues. The CDR3 reads CAWRLAGAGDTQYF. CDR3 nucleotide sequence: TGTGCCTGGAGATTAGCGGGGGCCGGAGATACGCAGTATTTT.

The V and J genes are TRBV28 and TRBJ1-1; D ambiguous. Germline lookup yields CDR1 MDHEN and CDR2 SYDVKM. CDR3 length equals 14 residues. Trimming cost V 6 bases and J 5 bases, with 16 bases left between them. The CDR3 sequence: CASSRGGVRTEAFF. Written as DNA, the CDR3 is TGTGCCAGCAGCCGGGGTGGGGTTAGGACTGAAGCTTTCTTT.

The V call is TRBV3-1 (or the pseudogene TRBV3-2), the J call TRBJ2-3; 9 bases line up with TRBD2. The J segment lost 6 bases and the V segment lost 4 bases, leaving 5 bases of the junction unmatched. The germline CDR1 and CDR2 sequences are LGHDT and YNNKEL (reference sequence). This CDR3 is 14 amino acids long. The chain's CDR3 is CASSRNSGGDTQYF. CDR3 DNA: TGTGCCAGCAGCCGGAATAGCGGGGGTGATACGCAGTATTTT.

The chain is built from TRBV7-3 and TRBJ1-1; D gene unclear. CDR1 SGHTA and CDR2 FQGTGA come from the germline V gene. CDR3 size: 13 residues. The V gene lost 2 bases and the J gene lost 3 bases, with 7 bases spanning the gap. The CDR3 spells CASSLWQDTEAFF. The CDR3 DNA reads as TGTGCCAGCAGCTTATGGCAGGACACTGAAGCTTTCTTT.

The rearrangement links TRBV11-2 to TRBJ2-7; 8 bases agree with TRBD2. The V and J ends lost 4 bases and 2 bases, in that order; junction bases with no gene match: 10. The CDR3 has 16 residues. From germline, CDR1 is SGHAT and CDR2 FQNNGV. The CDR3 here is CASSSEPAGVTYEQYF. CDR3 bases: TGTGCCAGCAGCTCAGAGCCAGCGGGAGTAACCTACGAGCAGTACTTC.

This clone showed up just once. The CDR3 DNA reads as TGTGCCAGCTCACCCGAGAGGCAGGGGGCCATTTTCCTGACTAATGAAAAACTGTTTTTT. Its translation: CASSPERQGAIFLTNEKLFF. The chain carries TRBV18 and TRBJ1-4; TRBD1 agrees at 8 bases. This CDR3 is 20 amino acids long. Germline V lookup: CDR1 KGHSH, CDR2 LQKENI. The ends lost 3 bases at V and 2 bases at J; junction bases unmatched: 17.

This chain's CDR3 is CASSAGTGAEQYF. For the CDR3, the DNA is TGCGCCAGCAGCGCAGGGACAGGGGCCGAGCAGTACTTC. This chain connects TRBV5-1 to TRBJ2-7; TRBD1 agrees at 10 bases. The CDR3 has 13 amino acids. Losses at the gene ends were 4 bases for V and 6 bases for J; bases not matched to a gene: 4. Germline CDR1 SGHRS, CDR2 YFSETQ.

This clone was seen just once. The chain joins TRBV7-9 to TRBJ2-7, with D perhaps matching TRBD1 (6 bases). V lost 6 bases to trimming and J lost 4 bases, with 13 bases between them. This CDR3 comprises 13 residues. CDR1 and CDR2 from the germline V gene are SEHNR and FQNEAQ (reference sequence). This CDR3 is CASRPGAAYEQYF. CDR3 coding DNA: TGTGCCAGCAGACCAGGGGCGGCGTACGAGCAGTACTTC.

The table lists this clone with a count of one. J is TRBJ2-3 and V is TRBV7-3; 10 bases are a match to TRBD2. The V gene's germline CDR1 is SGHTA and CDR2 FQGTGA. The CDR3 loop spans 15 amino acids. V shed 6 bases, J shed 3 bases, and the junction held 6 bases outside the gene matches. The CDR3 here is CASRLGLAETDTQYF. The CDR3 DNA sequence: TGTGCCAGCAGACTCGGACTAGCGGAAACAGATACGCAGTATTTT. The complete variable domain, with remaining parts taken from reference TRBV7-3 and TRBJ2-3, reads GAGVSQTPSNKVTEKGKYVELRCDPISGHTALYWYRQSLGQGPEFLIYFQGTGAADDSGLPNDRFFAVRPEGSVSTLKIQRTERGDSAVYLCASRLGLAETDTQYFGPGTRLTVL.

The V call is TRBV27, the J call TRBJ1-3; the D is unclear. The V end lost 6 bases, the J end lost 11 bases, and 14 bases lay between the germline ends. Germline V CDR1 and CDR2: MNHEY, SMNVEV (reference sequence). CDR3 length: 12 amino acids. This CDR3 is CASRPNGGSIYF. The CDR3, as DNA: TGTGCCAGCAGACCTAATGGCGGTTCCATATATTTT.